These 16 T cell receptor beta chains were all obtained from the same sample, sequenced in a study of blood T cells in healthy people across ages. With a J-beta primer mix and a sample-barcoded 5' primer, a second PCR ran 7 to 11 cycles. TCRdb used MiXCR to reprocess the 5' RACE reads, holding one entry per CDR3 protein. The table lists approximately 800,000 distinct CDR3 sequences, roughly 24% of them singletons. These data were likewise used in another study, on T cells of mothers and their children.

The sample was blood. Every receptor here comes from a boy aged 5-17 years in good health.

The V and J genes are TRBV12-3 or TRBV12-4 and TRBJ2-7; D is perhaps TRBD1 (5 bases). Trimming pared 2 bases from V and 5 bases from J, leaving 13 bases between. The CDR3 runs to 14 residues. The CDR3 DNA reads as TGTGCCAGCAGTTTAAGGTCAGGGAATGACGAGCAGTACTTC. It encodes CASSLRSGNDEQYF.

This clonotype has more than one count but fewer than ten. V and J are TRBV12-3 or TRBV12-4 and TRBJ1-2; tentatively, D is TRBD1 (5 bases). The V end was cut by 2 bases, the J end by 7 bases, with 17 bases between. The CDR3 totals 15 residues. CDR3 region: CASSLRQGGRSGYTF. In DNA, the CDR3 is TGTGCCAGCAGTTTAAGGCAGGGTGGACGCTCTGGCTACACCTTC.

As regards this clonotype: Germline and junction disagree at one end, which may indicate a read error. Here the CDR3 reads CAGSLAGDANEQFF. CDR3 bases: TGTGCCGGCAGCTTAGCCGGGGACGCCAATGAGCAGTTCTTC. The chain couples TRBV7-9 to TRBJ2-5; D is possibly TRBD1 or TRBD2 (5 bases each). Near its end, the DNA agrees better with TRBJ2-1, so the J call may be wrong. Germline values: CDR1 SEHNR, CDR2 FQNEAQ (reference sequence). The CDR3 contains 14 residues.

The genes are TRBV3-1 and TRBJ1-2; tentative D call: TRBD1 (6 bases). CDR1 and CDR2 from the germline V gene are LGHDT and YNNKEL (reference sequence). Trimming removed 0 bases from V and 6 bases from J, with 14 bases in between. This CDR3 is 15 amino acids long. In nucleotides, the CDR3 is TGTGCCAGCAGCCAAGAAGTGGGGGCCCCGCATGGCTACACCTTC. It specifies CASSQEVGAPHGYTF. The full variable domain, its missing parts supplied by reference TRBV3-1 and TRBJ1-2, is DTAVSQTPKYLVTQMGNDKSIKCEQNLGHDTMYWYKQDSKKFLKIMFSYNNKELIINETVPNRFSPKSPDKAHLNLHINSLELGDSAVYFCASSQEVGAPHGYTFGSGTRLTVV.

The rearrangement uses TRBV14 and TRBJ2-5; TRBD1 is a possible D gene (6 bases). The J call is uncertain, as TRBJ2-1 better fits the DNA end. Germline CDR1 and CDR2: SGHDN and FVKESK. The CDR3 is made up of 15 amino acids. CDR3 nucleotide sequence: TGTGCCAGCAGCCCCTATTGGGGGCGTGAAGATGAGCAGTTCTTC. Residues: CASSPYWGREDEQFF.

This clonotype has a handful of counts. The chain recombines TRBV7-9 with TRBJ1-1; possible D gene TRBD1, 6 bases. This CDR3 spans 20 amino acids. CDR1 and CDR2 from the germline V gene are SEHNR and FQNEAQ (reference sequence). V lost 1 base to trimming and J lost 0 bases, with 24 bases between them. Here the CDR3 reads CASSLVPWGRGPLMNTEAFF. For the CDR3, the DNA is TGTGCCAGCAGCTTAGTGCCCTGGGGGCGGGGGCCTCTTATGAACACTGAAGCTTTCTTT. The full variable domain, in which reference TRBV7-9 and TRBJ1-1 provide the parts outside the CDR3, is DTGVSQNPRHKITKRGQNVTFRCDPISEHNRLYWYRQTLGQGPEFLTYFQNEAQLEKSRLLSDRFSAERPKGSFSTLEIQRTEQGDSAMYLCASSLVPWGRGPLMNTEAFFGQGTRLTVV.

This clonotype was seen a few times. J is TRBJ2-3 and V is TRBV7-6; 11 nucleotides align to TRBD1. Trimming took 0 bases from V and 1 from J; bases not matched to a gene: 6. CDR1 is SGHVS and CDR2 is FNYEAQ in the germline V gene. CDR3 length equals 18 residues. This CDR3 is CASSLAMPGQGGTDTQYF. Here the CDR3 DNA reads TGTGCCAGCAGCTTAGCGATGCCGGGACAGGGGGGCACAGATACGCAGTATTTT.

The sample holds a few counts of this clonotype. The V and J genes are TRBV27 and TRBJ2-3, with D hard to call. Germline V CDR1 and CDR2: MNHEY, SMNVEV (reference sequence). V gave up 5 bases and J gave up 6 bases, with 12 bases separating them. The CDR3 consists of 13 residues. As DNA, the CDR3 is TGTGCCAGCAGTCAACGACGGCGGGATACGCAGTATTTT. This translates into CASSQRRRDTQYF.

V is TRBV3-1 and J is TRBJ1-6, with D hard to call. Germline values: CDR1 LGHDT, CDR2 YNNKEL (reference sequence). The CDR3 sequence is 11 residues long. Trimming took 0 bases from V and 15 from J, leaving 6 bases between them. This CDR3 reads CASSQESDLHF. The CDR3 nucleotides read TGTGCCAGCAGCCAAGAAAGTGACCTCCACTTT.

The sample holds a few counts of this clonotype. The chain recombines TRBV9 with TRBJ1-1; no reliable D call. Trimming left V 4 bases short and J 3 bases short, with 10 bases between. Germline assignment: CDR1 SGDLS and CDR2 YYNGEE. The CDR3 has 13 residues. CDR3 sequence reads: CASSSHTDTEAFF. CDR3 sequence (DNA): TGTGCCAGCAGCTCCCACACGGACACTGAAGCTTTCTTT.

This clonotype came up a few times. This chain connects TRBV10-3 to TRBJ2-1; 7 bases are a match to TRBD1. The V segment lost 6 bases and the J segment 4 bases; nucleotides outside the gene matches: 3. Germline V lookup: CDR1 ENHRY, CDR2 SYGVKD. CDR3 size: 13 residues. This CDR3 is CAIRTGSYNEQFF. Here the CDR3 DNA reads TGTGCCATCAGGACAGGGAGTTACAATGAGCAGTTCTTC.

This clonotype appeared a few times. This chain uses TRBV24-1 with TRBJ2-5, with 7 bases aligning to TRBD1. This CDR3 spans 12 amino acids. With 4 bases clipped from V and 5 bases from J, the junction kept 0 bases outside the gene matches. Germline V gives CDR1 KGHDR, CDR2 SFDVKD. CDR3 DNA sequence: TGTGCCACCAGTGAGGACAGGGAGACCCAGTACTTC. It yields the protein CATSEDRETQYF.

The genes are TRBV28 and TRBJ1-2; TRBD1 agrees at 9 bases. The germline CDR1 and CDR2 sequences are MDHEN and SYDVKM. V lost 5 bases, J lost 2 bases, and 6 bases stayed unmatched. The CDR3 runs 15 residues. CDR3 bases: TGTGCCAGCAGTGAGCGGGACAGGGACAACTATGGCTACACCTTC. Its translation: CASSERDRDNYGYTF.

The rearrangement links TRBV5-1 to TRBJ2-5; 9 positions agree with TRBD1. Germline-derived CDR1 and CDR2 are SGHRS and YFSETQ. This CDR3 is built from 14 residues. Trimming took 5 bases from V and 7 from J; bases not matched to a gene: 9. CDR3 sequence: CASSWGQGGRTQYF. The CDR3 DNA follows: TGCGCCAGCAGTTGGGGACAGGGCGGGAGGACCCAGTACTTC.

This chain connects TRBV2 to TRBJ1-4; D might be TRBD1 (6 bases). Germline CDR1 and CDR2: SNHLY and FYNNEI. The CDR3 runs 15 residues. V was cut by 7 bases and J by 8 bases, with 20 bases left in between. DNA for the CDR3: TGTGCCAGCACCGAAATCTACAGGGAAGGGGAAAAACTGTTTTTT. It yields the protein CASTEIYREGEKLFF.

On this clonotype: One end of the junction is discordant with germline, which a read error may explain. This chain connects TRBV28 to TRBJ2-1, with TRBD1 matching over 8 bases. CDR3 length equals 14 residues. Germline assignment: CDR1 MDHEN and CDR2 SYDVKM. This CDR3 is CASSRTGGSETRYF. For the CDR3, the DNA is TGTGCCAGCAGTAGAACAGGGGGTTCAGAGACCCGGTACTTC.